This TCR beta chain was documented in a study of blood T cell repertoires in COVID-19. Looking at the study overall: The study drew acute and convalescent COVID-19 samples from the United States, Italy and Spain.

The protocol was immunoSEQ multiplex PCR, while the TCRdb copy is restricted to in-frame clones and leaves out a portion. The data show about 180,000 clones, about 90% seen once. The V and J ends lost 3 bases and 2 bases respectively, with 15 bases between them. The CDR3 totals 16 residues. Germline lookup yields CDR1 SGHAT and CDR2 FQNNGV. The clonotype originates from a human donor with acute COVID-19. The donor label of this sample is uncertain. The material sequenced was PBMCs or T cells enriched from blood (not recorded which). The V gene is TRBV11-2, the J gene TRBJ2-3; D possibly corresponds to TRBD2 (5 bases). The CDR3 region is CASSFFREEVTDTQYF. The CDR3 coding sequence is TGTGCCAGCAGCTTTTTCCGTGAGGAGGTCACAGATACGCAGTATTTT. The whole variable domain, remainder taken from reference TRBV11-2 and TRBJ2-3, is EAGVAQSPRYKIIEKRQSVAFWCNPISGHATLYWYQQILGQGPKLLIQFQNNGVVDDSQLPKDRFSAERLKGVDSTLKIQPAKLEDSAVYLCASSFFREEVTDTQYFGPGTRLTVL.